A single sample gave rise to the 9 T cell receptor beta chains below, sequenced in a study of CD8+CD57+ T cells in acquired aplastic anemia. Profiles of TCR beta VDJ and CDR3 were generated from a genomic DNA template. TCRdb ran MiXCR on the reads and lists one entry per CDR3 protein. This repertoire shows approximately 190,000 distinct CDR3 sequences, nearly 50% found once; its top ten account for over 7.5%. Patients selected for sequencing had displayed CD8+CD57+ cell expansion by flow cytometry. The sample was sorted CD4+, CD8+, or CD8+CD57+ T cells (not recorded which) from PBMCs. The receptors derive from a human donor with aplastic anemia.

CDR3 nucleotide sequence: TGTGCCAGTAGTTTCGGACAGGGGGCCAACGAGCAGTACTTC. Its protein product is CASSFGQGANEQYF. The chain joins TRBV19 to TRBJ2-7, with 11 bases fitting TRBD1. Trimming cost V 5 bases and J 5 bases; bases outside gene matches: 5. The germline gives CDR1 LNHDA, CDR2 SQIVND (reference sequence). The CDR3 is 14 residues long.

This chain uses TRBV14 with TRBJ2-3; D ambiguous. The germline gives CDR1 SGHDN, CDR2 FVKESK. The CDR3 loop spans 11 amino acids. The germline V and J ends were trimmed by 2 bases and 8 bases, with 5 bases remaining between them. The CDR3, as DNA: TGTGCCAGCAGCCAATCCGTTACGCAGTATTTT. It codes for CASSQSVTQYF.

This chain joins TRBV25-1 and TRBJ1-6, with TRBD1 matching 10 bases. The junction had 7 bases not matched to a gene; V was cut back by 7 bases and J by 4 bases. From germline, CDR1 is MGHDK and CDR2 SYGVNS. The CDR3 loop spans 16 amino acids. The CDR3 coding sequence is TGTGCCAGCAAGGAGACAGGGGGCTCATATAATTCACCCCTCCACTTT. Protein product: CASKETGGSYNSPLHF.

The V call is TRBV9, the J call TRBJ2-6; no clear D. Trimming cost V 4 bases and J 4 bases, with 6 bases left between them. Germline CDR1 is SGDLS and CDR2 is YYNGEE. The CDR3 loop spans 13 amino acids. The CDR3 spells CASSPQGANVLTF. CDR3 coding DNA: TGTGCCAGCAGCCCTCAGGGGGCCAACGTCCTGACTTTC. Based on the CDR3 plus reference TRBV9 and TRBJ2-6, the full variable domain is DSGVTQTPKHLITATGQRVTLRCSPRSGDLSVYWYQQSLDQGLQFLIQYYNGEERAKGNILERFSAQQFPDLHSELNLSSLELGDSALYFCASSPQGANVLTFGAGSRLTVL.

This chain links TRBV7-8 with TRBJ2-6; D not certain. Between the trimmed V and J ends, which lost 0 bases and 8 bases, there was a span of 5 bases. The CDR3 totals 13 residues. Looked up from germline, CDR1 is SGHVS and CDR2 is FQNEAQ. CDR3 residues: CASSLAGTNVLTF. The CDR3 DNA is TGTGCCAGCAGCTTAGCGGGAACCAACGTCCTGACTTTC.

In its sample, this clonotype was seen a few times. The rearrangement uses TRBV6-2 or TRBV6-3 and TRBJ2-7; D not resolved. Germline lookup yields CDR1 MNHEY and CDR2 SVGEGT. The CDR3 is made up of 15 amino acids. V was shortened by 0 bases and J by 4 bases, with 13 bases between the two germline ends. The CDR3 sequence: CASSYSRNRAYEQYF. DNA for the CDR3: TGTGCCAGCAGTTACTCCCGCAACCGGGCTTACGAGCAGTACTTC.

This clonotype has a count of ten or more. The CDR3 DNA reads TGTGCCACCAGTGAGGAAGGGGCGAACACCGGGGAGCTGTTTTTT. It is translated as CATSEEGANTGELFF. V usage is TRBV24-1 and J usage is TRBJ2-2, with D perhaps matching TRBD1 (5 bases). Per the germline V gene, CDR1 is KGHDR and CDR2 is SFDVKD. The CDR3 runs to 15 residues. V was cut by 4 bases and J by 0 bases, with 8 bases left in between.

The chain carries TRBV20-1 and TRBJ2-3, with D possibly matching TRBD1 (5 bases). Per the germline V gene, CDR1 is DFQATT and CDR2 is SNEGSKA (reference sequence). The CDR3 length is 12 residues. The ends were cut back, 6 bases at V and 2 bases at J, with 9 bases in the middle. In DNA form, the CDR3 reads TGCAGTGCACGACAGTTCACAGATACGCAGTATTTT. It is translated as CSARQFTDTQYF.

This rearrangement joins TRBV20-1 to TRBJ2-5; 9 bases line up with TRBD1. CDR3 length equals 18 residues. Per the germline V gene, CDR1 is DFQATT and CDR2 is SNEGSKA (reference sequence). The ends lost 6 bases at V and 3 bases at J; junction bases unmatched: 20. The CDR3 DNA sequence: TGCAGTGCCATCGTCCCGGGACAGGGACAGGGAGGGAAAGAGACCCAGTACTTC. This gives the protein CSAIVPGQGQGGKETQYF.